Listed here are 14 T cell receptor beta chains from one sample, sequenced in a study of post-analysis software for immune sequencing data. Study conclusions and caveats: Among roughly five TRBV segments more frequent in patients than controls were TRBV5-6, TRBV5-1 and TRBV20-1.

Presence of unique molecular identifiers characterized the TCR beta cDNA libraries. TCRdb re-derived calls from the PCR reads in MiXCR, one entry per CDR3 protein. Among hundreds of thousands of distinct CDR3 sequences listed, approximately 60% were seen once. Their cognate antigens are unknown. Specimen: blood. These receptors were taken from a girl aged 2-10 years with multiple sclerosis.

The CDR3 sequence is CASSSQRDPSDTQYF. DNA of the CDR3: TGTGCCAGCAGCTCCCAGCGGGACCCCTCGGATACGCAGTATTTT. The J gene is TRBJ2-3, the V gene TRBV7-3; TRBD2 agrees at 7 bases. This CDR3 is built from 15 residues. In germline, CDR1 is SGHTA, CDR2 FQGTGA. J lost 6 bases, V lost 4 bases, and 10 bases had no gene match.

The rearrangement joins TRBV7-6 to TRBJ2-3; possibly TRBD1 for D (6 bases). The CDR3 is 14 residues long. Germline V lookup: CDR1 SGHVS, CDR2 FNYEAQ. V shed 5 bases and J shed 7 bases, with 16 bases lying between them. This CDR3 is CASSTTSGQNTQYF. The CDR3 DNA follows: TGTGCCAGCAGCACCACTTCGGGACAAAATACGCAGTATTTT.

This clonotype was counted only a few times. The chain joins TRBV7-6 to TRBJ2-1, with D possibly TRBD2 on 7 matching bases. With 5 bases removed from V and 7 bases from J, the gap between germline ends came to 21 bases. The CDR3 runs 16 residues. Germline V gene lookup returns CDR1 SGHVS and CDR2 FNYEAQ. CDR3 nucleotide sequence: TGTGCCAGCAGCCCCTTTTGGGGGGGGGCCGTAAATGAGCAGTTCTTC. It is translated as CASSPFWGGAVNEQFF.

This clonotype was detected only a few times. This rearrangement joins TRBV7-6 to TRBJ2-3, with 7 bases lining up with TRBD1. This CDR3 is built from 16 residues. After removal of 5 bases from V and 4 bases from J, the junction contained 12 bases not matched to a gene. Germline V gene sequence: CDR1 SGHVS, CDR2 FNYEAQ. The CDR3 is CASSLQYRGQADTQYF. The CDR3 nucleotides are TGTGCCAGCAGCCTGCAATACAGGGGTCAAGCAGATACGCAGTATTTT.

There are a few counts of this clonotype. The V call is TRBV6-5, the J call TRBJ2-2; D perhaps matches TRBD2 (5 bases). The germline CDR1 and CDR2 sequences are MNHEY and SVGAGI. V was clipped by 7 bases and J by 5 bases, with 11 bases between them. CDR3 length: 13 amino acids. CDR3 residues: CASNPSGTGELFF. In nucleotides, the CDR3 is TGTGCCAGCAATCCTTCGGGGACCGGGGAGCTGTTTTTT.

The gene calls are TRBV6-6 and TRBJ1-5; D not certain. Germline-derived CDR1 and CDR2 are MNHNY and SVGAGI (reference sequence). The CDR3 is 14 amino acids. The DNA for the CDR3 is TGTGCAAAGCCGGGCCACGATAGCAATCAGCCCCAGCATTTT. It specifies CAKPGHDSNQPQHF.

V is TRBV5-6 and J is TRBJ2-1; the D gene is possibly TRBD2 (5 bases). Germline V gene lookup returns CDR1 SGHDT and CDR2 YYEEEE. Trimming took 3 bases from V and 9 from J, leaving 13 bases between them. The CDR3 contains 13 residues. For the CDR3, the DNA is TGTGCCAGCAGCTCACTAGTAAGGAGTGAGCAGTTCTTC. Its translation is CASSSLVRSEQFF.

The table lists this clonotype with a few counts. Here the CDR3 reads CASSMTGTKNIQYF. The CDR3 DNA sequence: TGTGCCAGCAGCATGACCGGGACTAAAAACATTCAGTACTTC. V gene TRBV5-6 combines with J gene TRBJ2-4, with D tentatively TRBD2 (6 bases). CDR3 length: 14 amino acids. Trimming removed 4 bases at V and 4 bases at J, with 12 bases between. The germline CDR1 and CDR2 sequences are SGHDT and YYEEEE.

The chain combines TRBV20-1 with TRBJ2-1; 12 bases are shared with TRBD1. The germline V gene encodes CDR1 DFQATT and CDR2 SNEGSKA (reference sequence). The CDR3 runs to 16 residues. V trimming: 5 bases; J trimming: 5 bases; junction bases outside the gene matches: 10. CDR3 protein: CSAPTLGQGADNEQFF. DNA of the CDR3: TGCAGTGCTCCCACATTGGGACAGGGGGCGGACAATGAGCAGTTCTTC.

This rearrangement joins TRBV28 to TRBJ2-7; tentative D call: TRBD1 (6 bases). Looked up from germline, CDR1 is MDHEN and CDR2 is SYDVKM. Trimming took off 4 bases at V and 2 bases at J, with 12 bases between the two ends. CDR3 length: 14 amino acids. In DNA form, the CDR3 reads TGTGCCAGCAGTTCCGGACAGTCCCCCTACGAGCAGTACTTC. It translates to CASSSGQSPYEQYF.

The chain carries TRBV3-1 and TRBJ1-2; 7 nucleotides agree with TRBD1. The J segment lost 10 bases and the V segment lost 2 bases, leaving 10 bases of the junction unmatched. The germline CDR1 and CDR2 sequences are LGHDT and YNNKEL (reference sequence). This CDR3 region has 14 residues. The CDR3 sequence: CASSQWTGTDDYTF. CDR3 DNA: TGTGCCAGCAGCCAATGGACAGGCACGGATGACTACACCTTC.

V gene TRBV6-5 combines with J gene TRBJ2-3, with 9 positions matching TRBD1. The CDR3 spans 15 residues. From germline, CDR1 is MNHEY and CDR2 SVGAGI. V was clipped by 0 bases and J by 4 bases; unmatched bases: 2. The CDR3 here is CASSYSDRGSDTQYF. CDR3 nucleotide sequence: TGTGCCAGCAGTTACTCGGACAGGGGATCAGATACGCAGTATTTT.

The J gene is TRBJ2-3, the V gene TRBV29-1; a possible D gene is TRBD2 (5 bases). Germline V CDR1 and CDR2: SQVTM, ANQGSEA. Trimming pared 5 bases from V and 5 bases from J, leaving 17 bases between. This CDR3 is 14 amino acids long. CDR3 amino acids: CSVLTDLYLDTQYF. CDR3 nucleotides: TGCAGCGTTCTAACGGACTTATACCTAGATACGCAGTATTTT.

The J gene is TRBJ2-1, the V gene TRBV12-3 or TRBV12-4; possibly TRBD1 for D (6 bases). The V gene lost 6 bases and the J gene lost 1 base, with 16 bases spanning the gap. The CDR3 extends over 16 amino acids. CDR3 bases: TGTGCCAGCAGCTCACCGGGACACCTATCCTACAATGAGCAGTTCTTC. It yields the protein CASSSPGHLSYNEQFF.